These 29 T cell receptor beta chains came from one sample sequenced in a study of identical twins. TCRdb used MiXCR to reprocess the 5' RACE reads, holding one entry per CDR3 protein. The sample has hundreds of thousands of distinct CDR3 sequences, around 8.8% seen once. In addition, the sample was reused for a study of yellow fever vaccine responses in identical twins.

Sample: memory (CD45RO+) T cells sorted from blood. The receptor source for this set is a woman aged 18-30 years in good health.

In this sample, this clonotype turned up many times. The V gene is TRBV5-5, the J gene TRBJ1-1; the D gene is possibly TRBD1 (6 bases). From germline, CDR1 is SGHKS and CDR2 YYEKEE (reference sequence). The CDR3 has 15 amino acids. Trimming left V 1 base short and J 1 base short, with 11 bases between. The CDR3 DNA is TGTGCCAGCAGCTTGTCGGGGACACAGAACACTGAAGCTTTCTTT. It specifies CASSLSGTQNTEAFF.

The DNA of the CDR3 is TGTGCCAGCAAATTGGGACTAGCGGGAGTCGATGAGCAGTTCTTC. It specifies CASKLGLAGVDEQFF. The rearrangement uses TRBV6-1 and TRBJ2-1, with TRBD2 matching over 14 bases. The CDR3 is made up of 15 amino acids. The germline V gene encodes CDR1 MNHNS and CDR2 SASEGT. The ends lost 7 bases at V and 8 bases at J; junction bases unmatched: 7.

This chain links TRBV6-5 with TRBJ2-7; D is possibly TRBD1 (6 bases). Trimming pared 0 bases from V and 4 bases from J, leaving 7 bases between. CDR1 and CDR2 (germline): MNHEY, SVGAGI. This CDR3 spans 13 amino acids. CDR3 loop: CASSYSRGYEQYF. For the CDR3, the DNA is TGTGCCAGCAGTTACTCTAGGGGGTACGAGCAGTACTTC.

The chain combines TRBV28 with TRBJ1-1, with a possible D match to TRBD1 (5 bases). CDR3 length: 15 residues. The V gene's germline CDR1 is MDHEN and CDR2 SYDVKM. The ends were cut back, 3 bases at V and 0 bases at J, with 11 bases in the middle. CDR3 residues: CASSLGPNMNTEAFF. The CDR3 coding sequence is TGTGCCAGCAGTTTGGGACCCAACATGAACACTGAAGCTTTCTTT.

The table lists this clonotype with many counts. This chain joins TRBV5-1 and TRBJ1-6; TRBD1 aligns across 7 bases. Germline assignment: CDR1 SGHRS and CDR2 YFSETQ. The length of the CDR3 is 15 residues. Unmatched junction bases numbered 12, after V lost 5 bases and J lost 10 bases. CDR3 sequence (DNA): TGCGCCAGCAGTTACCAAGGACAGGATCAATCACCCCTCCACTTT. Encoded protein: CASSYQGQDQSPLHF. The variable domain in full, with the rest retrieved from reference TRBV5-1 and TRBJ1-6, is KAGVTQTPRYLIKTRGQQVTLSCSPISGHRSVSWYQQTPGQGLQFLFEYFSETQRNKGNFPGRFSGRQFSNSRSEMNVSTLELGDSALYLCASSYQGQDQSPLHFGNGTRLTVT.

The CDR3 region has the DNA TGTGCCAGCAGAATTACCCAACTCTCAGGGGGCGATAGGAACACCGGGGAGCTGTTTTTT. It yields the protein CASRITQLSGGDRNTGELFF. The V and J genes are TRBV28 and TRBJ2-2; 8 bases agree with TRBD1. V was pared by 6 bases and J by 1 base, with 19 bases of the junction left unmatched. Germline-derived CDR1 and CDR2 are MDHEN and SYDVKM. The CDR3 has 20 residues.

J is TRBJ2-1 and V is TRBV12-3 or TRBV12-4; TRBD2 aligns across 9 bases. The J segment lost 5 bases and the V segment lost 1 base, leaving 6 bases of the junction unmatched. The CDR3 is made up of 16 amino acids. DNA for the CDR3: TGTGCCAGCAGTTTAGGGATTAGCGGGAGCGACAATGAGCAGTTCTTC. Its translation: CASSLGISGSDNEQFF.

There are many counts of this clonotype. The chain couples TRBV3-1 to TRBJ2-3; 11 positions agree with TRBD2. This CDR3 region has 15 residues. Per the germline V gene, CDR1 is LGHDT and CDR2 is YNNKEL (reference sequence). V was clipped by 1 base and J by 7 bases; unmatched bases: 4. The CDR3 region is CASSQGLAGPNTQYF. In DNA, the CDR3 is TGTGCCAGCAGCCAAGGACTAGCGGGGCCTAATACGCAGTATTTT.

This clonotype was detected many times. The CDR3 loop is CASSLGRASQPQHF. The CDR3 nucleotides are TGTGCCAGCAGCTTAGGCCGGGCGAGCCAGCCCCAGCATTTT. J is TRBJ1-5 and V is TRBV11-2; D gene unclear. Trimming cost V 1 base and J 7 bases, with 11 bases left between them. This CDR3 comprises 14 residues. Germline CDR1 SGHAT, CDR2 FQNNGV.

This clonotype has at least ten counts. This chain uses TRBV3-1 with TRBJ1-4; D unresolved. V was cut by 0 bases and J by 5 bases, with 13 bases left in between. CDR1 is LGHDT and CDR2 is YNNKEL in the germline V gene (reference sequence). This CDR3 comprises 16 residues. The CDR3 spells CASSQDYTSSNEKLFF. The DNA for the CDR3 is TGTGCCAGCAGCCAAGATTACACGTCGTCGAATGAAAAACTGTTTTTT.

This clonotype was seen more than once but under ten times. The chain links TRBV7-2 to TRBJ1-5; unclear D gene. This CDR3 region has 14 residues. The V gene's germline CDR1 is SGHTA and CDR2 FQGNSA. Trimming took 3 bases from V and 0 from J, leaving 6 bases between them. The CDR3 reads CASSFKTSNQPQHF. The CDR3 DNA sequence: TGTGCCAGCAGCTTCAAAACTAGCAATCAGCCCCAGCATTTT.

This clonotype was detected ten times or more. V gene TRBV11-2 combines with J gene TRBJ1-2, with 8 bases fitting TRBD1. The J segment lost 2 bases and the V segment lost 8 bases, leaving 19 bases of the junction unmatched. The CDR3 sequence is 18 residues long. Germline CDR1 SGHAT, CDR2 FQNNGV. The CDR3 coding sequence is TGTGCCAGCCCCGACCTCACCGGGAGGACAGGGACGAACTATGGCTACACCTTC. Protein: CASPDLTGRTGTNYGYTF.

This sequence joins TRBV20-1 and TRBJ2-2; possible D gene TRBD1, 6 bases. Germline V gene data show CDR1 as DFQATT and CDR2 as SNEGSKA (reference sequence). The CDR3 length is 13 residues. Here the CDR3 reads CSVGALGNGELFF. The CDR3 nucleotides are TGCAGCGTGGGGGCGCTCGGGAACGGGGAGCTGTTTTTT.

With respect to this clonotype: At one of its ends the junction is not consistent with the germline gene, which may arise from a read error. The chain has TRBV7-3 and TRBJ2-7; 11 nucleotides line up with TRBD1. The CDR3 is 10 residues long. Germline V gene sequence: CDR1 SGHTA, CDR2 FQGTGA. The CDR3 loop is CASRDRGLHF. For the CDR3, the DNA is TGTGCCAGCCGGGACAGGGGGTTGCACTTC.

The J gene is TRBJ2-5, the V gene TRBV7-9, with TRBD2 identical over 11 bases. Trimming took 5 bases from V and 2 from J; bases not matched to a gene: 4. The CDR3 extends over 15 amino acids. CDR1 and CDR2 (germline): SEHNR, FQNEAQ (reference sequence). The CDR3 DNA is TGTGCCAGCAGCCCAAGGACTAGCGGGCAAGAGACCCAGTACTTC. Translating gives CASSPRTSGQETQYF.

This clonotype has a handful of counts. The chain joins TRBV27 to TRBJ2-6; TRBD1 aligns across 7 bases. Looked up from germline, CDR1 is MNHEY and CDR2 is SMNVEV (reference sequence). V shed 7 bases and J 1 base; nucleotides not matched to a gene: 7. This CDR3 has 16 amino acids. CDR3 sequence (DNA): TGTGCCAGCACCTCCGGACAGGCTTCTGGGGCCAACGTCCTGACTTTC. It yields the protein CASTSGQASGANVLTF.

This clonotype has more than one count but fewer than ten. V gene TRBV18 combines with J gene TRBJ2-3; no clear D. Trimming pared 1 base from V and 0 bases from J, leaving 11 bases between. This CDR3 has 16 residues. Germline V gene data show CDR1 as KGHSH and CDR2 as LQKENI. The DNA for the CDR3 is TGTGCCAGCTCACCACATCCCCACCCAAGCACAGATACGCAGTATTTT. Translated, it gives CASSPHPHPSTDTQYF.

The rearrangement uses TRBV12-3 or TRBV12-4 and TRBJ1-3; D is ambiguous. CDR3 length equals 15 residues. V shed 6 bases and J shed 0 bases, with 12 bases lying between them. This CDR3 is CASRIGDNSGNTIYF. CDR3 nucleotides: TGTGCCAGCAGGATCGGAGACAACTCTGGAAACACCATATATTTT.

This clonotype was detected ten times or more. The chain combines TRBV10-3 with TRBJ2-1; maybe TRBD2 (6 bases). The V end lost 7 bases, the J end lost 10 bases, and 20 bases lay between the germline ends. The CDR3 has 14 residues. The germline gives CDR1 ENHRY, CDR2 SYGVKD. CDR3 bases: TGTGCCATCACCCACGGGACTTATTCCGGGGAGCAGTTCTTC. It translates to CAITHGTYSGEQFF.

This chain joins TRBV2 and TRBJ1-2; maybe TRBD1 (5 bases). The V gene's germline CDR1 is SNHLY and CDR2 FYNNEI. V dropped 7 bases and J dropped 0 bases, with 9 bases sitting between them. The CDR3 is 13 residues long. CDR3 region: CASTTTANYGYTF. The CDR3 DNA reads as TGTGCCAGCACCACGACAGCTAACTATGGCTACACCTTC.

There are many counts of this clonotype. CDR3 sequence (DNA): TGCAGCGTTGAAGATCGGCAGGGGCGGGGCTACACCTTC. Encoded protein: CSVEDRQGRGYTF. The rearrangement links TRBV29-1 to TRBJ1-2, with TRBD1 as a possible D gene (6 bases). CDR1 and CDR2 from the germline V gene are SQVTM and ANQGSEA. V was cut by 0 bases and J by 8 bases, with 13 bases left in between. The CDR3 is 13 residues long.

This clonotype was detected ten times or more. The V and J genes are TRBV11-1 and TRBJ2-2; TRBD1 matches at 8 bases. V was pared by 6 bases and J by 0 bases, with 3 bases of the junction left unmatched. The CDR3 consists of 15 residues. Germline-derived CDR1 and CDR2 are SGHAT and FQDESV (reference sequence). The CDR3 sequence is CASRRDRTNTGELFF. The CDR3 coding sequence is TGTGCCAGCAGAAGGGACAGGACGAACACCGGGGAGCTGTTTTTT.

The CDR3 spells CAIVDRSSGNTIYF. The CDR3 DNA is TGTGCCATCGTTGACCGGAGCTCTGGAAACACCATATATTTT. This chain links TRBV10-3 with TRBJ1-3; no firm D call. V dropped 8 bases and J dropped 0 bases, with 11 bases sitting between them. The CDR3 contains 14 residues. In germline, CDR1 is ENHRY, CDR2 SYGVKD.

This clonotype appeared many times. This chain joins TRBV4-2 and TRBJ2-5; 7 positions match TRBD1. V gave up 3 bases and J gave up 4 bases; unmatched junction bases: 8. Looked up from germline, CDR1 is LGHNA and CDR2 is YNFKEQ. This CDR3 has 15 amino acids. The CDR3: CASSHTTGPTETQYF. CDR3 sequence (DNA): TGTGCCAGCAGCCACACGACAGGGCCAACAGAGACCCAGTACTTC.

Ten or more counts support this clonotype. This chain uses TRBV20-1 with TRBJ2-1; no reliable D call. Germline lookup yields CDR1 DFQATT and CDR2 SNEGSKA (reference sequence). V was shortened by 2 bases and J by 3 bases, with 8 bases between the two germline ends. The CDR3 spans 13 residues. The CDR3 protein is CSARRRNYNEQFF. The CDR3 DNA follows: TGCAGTGCTAGACGGCGGAACTACAATGAGCAGTTCTTC.

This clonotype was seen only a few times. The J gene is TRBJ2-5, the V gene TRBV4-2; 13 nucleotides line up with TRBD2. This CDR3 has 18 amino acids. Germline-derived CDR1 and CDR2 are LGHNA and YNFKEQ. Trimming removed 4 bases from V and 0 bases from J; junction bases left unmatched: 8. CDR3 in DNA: TGTGCCAGCAGCCCGCGGACTAGCGGGGGCTCGTACCAAGAGACCCAGTACTTC. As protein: CASSPRTSGGSYQETQYF.

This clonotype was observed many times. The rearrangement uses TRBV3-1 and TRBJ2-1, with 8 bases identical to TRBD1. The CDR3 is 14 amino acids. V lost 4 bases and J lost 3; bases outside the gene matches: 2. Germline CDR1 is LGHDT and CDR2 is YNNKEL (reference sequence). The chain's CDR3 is CASSPGGVYNEQFF. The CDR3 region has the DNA TGTGCCAGCAGCCCAGGGGGCGTCTACAATGAGCAGTTCTTC.

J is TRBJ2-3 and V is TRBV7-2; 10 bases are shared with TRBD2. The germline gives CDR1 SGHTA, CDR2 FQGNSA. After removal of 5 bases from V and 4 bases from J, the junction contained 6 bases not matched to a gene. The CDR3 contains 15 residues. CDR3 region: CASSLPSGGSDTQYF. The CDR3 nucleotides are TGTGCCAGCAGCCTCCCTAGCGGGGGTTCAGATACGCAGTATTTT.

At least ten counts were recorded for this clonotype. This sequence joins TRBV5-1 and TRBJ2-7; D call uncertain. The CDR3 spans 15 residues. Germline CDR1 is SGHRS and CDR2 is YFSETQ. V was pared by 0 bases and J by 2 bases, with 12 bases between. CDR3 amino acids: CASSLAPEPTYEQYF. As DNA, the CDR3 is TGCGCCAGCAGCTTGGCTCCCGAACCAACCTACGAGCAGTACTTC. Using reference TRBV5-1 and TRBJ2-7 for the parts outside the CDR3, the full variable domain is KAGVTQTPRYLIKTRGQQVTLSCSPISGHRSVSWYQQTPGQGLQFLFEYFSETQRNKGNFPGRFSGRQFSNSRSEMNVSTLELGDSALYLCASSLAPEPTYEQYFGPGTRLTVT.